One and the same sample provided the 10 T cell receptor beta chains below, sequenced in a study of T cell responses to AZD1222 COVID-19 vaccine. Sequencing used immunoSEQ multiplex PCR; TCRdb keeps in-frame clones, though not all of them. Here the sample spans under 120,000 clones, around 95% being singletons. Sequences were derived from peripheral blood, sampled on day 0 of AZD1222 vaccination. The origin of the receptors is an adult in good health.

The V and J genes are TRBV13 and TRBJ2-3; 12 nucleotides align to TRBD2. Germline CDR1 and CDR2: PRHDT and FYEKMQ (reference sequence). The CDR3 runs to 19 residues. Losses at the gene ends were 5 bases for V and 0 bases for J; bases not matched to a gene: 12. CDR3 nucleotides: TGTGCCAGCAGCCGAAGAACTAGCGGGGGGACCCCTAGCACAGATACGCAGTATTTT. This codes for CASSRRTSGGTPSTDTQYF. The entire variable domain, with the rest obtained from reference TRBV13 and TRBJ2-3, is as follows: AAGVIQSPRHLIKEKRETATLKCYPIPRHDTVYWYQQGPGQDPQFLISFYEKMQSDKGSIPDRFSAQQFSDYHSELNMSSLELGDSALYFCASSRRTSGGTPSTDTQYFGPGTRLTVL.

In the case of this clone: Other DNA sequences in the same sample also yield this CDR3. The chain uses TRBV7-2 and TRBJ2-3; no firm D call. The CDR3 has 13 residues. CDR1 and CDR2 (germline): SGHTA, FQGNSA. V dropped 1 base and J dropped 0 bases, with 2 bases sitting between them. The CDR3 loop reads CASSLGSTDTQYF. The CDR3, as DNA: TGTGCCAGCAGCTTAGGAAGCACAGATACGCAGTATTTT.

The CDR3 sequence: CASGLFPGTRNTGELFF. The CDR3 DNA reads TGTGCTAGTGGTTTATTCCCCGGGACTAGAAACACCGGGGAGCTGTTTTTT. This sequence joins TRBV12-5 and TRBJ2-2, with 8 bases that match TRBD2. In germline, CDR1 is LGHNT, CDR2 FRNRAP. This CDR3 has 17 residues. The J segment lost 2 bases and the V segment lost 3 bases, leaving 8 bases of the junction unmatched.

The CDR3 loop reads CASSLASGGDTQYF. CDR3 nucleotide sequence: TGTGCCAGCAGCTTAGCTAGCGGGGGAGATACGCAGTATTTT. J is TRBJ2-3 and V is TRBV7-2; 9 bases are shared with TRBD2. With V trimmed by 0 bases and J by 5 bases, 0 bases remained unmatched. CDR1 is SGHTA, CDR2 FQGNSA, per germline. The CDR3 contains 14 residues.

The rearrangement uses TRBV18 and TRBJ2-5; D ambiguous. CDR1 and CDR2 (germline): KGHSH, LQKENI. Trimming took 3 bases from V and 5 from J, leaving 10 bases between them. This CDR3 is built from 13 residues. In DNA form, the CDR3 reads TGTGCCAGCTCACCGCAGCATGGGGAGACCCAGTACTTC. The encoded protein is CASSPQHGETQYF.

The chain couples TRBV28 to TRBJ1-1, with D tentatively TRBD1 (5 bases). The CDR3 totals 12 residues. The germline CDR1 and CDR2 sequences are MDHEN and SYDVKM. Between the trimmed V and J ends, which lost 6 bases and 9 bases, there was a span of 14 bases. The CDR3 sequence: CASRGQTAQAFF. The DNA for the CDR3 is TGTGCCAGCAGAGGACAAACGGCCCAAGCTTTCTTT.

This clone was found once. The CDR3, as DNA: TGTGCCAGTAGTATTTTTGGGACAGGGAACAATGAGCAGTTCTTC. It translates to CASSIFGTGNNEQFF. The chain recombines TRBV19 with TRBJ2-1; 9 bases agree with TRBD1. CDR3 length: 15 residues. Germline V CDR1 and CDR2: LNHDA, SQIVND (reference sequence). Unmatched junction bases numbered 5, after V lost 3 bases and J lost 5 bases.

The J gene is TRBJ1-2, the V gene TRBV4-3; TRBD1 aligns across 10 bases. Germline values: CDR1 LGHNA, CDR2 YSLEER. Losses at the gene ends were 2 bases for V and 8 bases for J; bases not matched to a gene: 2. This CDR3 has 13 residues. The CDR3 loop reads CASSQSGQGGYTF. DNA for the CDR3: TGCGCCAGCAGCCAATCGGGACAGGGGGGCTACACCTTC.

The rearrangement joins TRBV4-1 to TRBJ1-5, with a weak D call TRBD1 (5 bases). CDR3 length equals 14 residues. Looked up from germline, CDR1 is MGHRA and CDR2 is YSYEKL. V lost 4 bases, J lost 3 bases, and 10 bases lay in between. CDR3 in DNA: TGCGCCAGCAGCCCACGGGGCATCAATCAGCCCCAGCATTTT. It translates to CASSPRGINQPQHF.

The rearrangement joins TRBV6-6 to TRBJ2-7; TRBD2 might be the D (6 bases). Trimming pared 8 bases from V and 2 bases from J, leaving 19 bases between. Germline V gene data show CDR1 as MNHNY and CDR2 as SVGAGI (reference sequence). This CDR3 contains 15 residues. CDR3 nucleotides: TGTGCCAGCCTTCTTAATAGCGGAGCAACCTACGAGCAGTACTTC. It encodes CASLLNSGATYEQYF.